A single sample gave rise to the 12 T cell receptor beta chains below, sequenced in a study of OX40 agonist ivuxolimab in advanced cancers. The data were produced by immunoSEQ multiplex PCR, yet TCRdb's version contains in-frame clones alone and is incomplete. The table includes some 78,000 clones, around nine tenths detected once. Sample: CD4+ or CD8+ T cells sorted from blood, taken in a trial of the OX40 agonist ivuxolimab. These receptors were obtained from an adult with an advanced solid tumor such as melanoma, head and neck, liver or kidney cancer.

The chain is built from TRBV7-9 and TRBJ1-6; no clear D. V dropped 4 bases and J dropped 7 bases, with 14 bases sitting between them. The CDR3 spans 15 residues. CDR1 and CDR2 (germline): SEHNR, FQNEAQ (reference sequence). The CDR3 region has the DNA TGTGCCAGCAGCTCCTCCGGGATCCCGAATTCACCCCTCCACTTT. Translating gives CASSSSGIPNSPLHF.

This CDR3 is CASSLALSGSNEQFF. Written as DNA, the CDR3 is TGTGCCAGCAGCTTGGCCCTTAGCGGGAGTAATGAGCAGTTCTTC. The chain carries TRBV5-4 and TRBJ2-1; TRBD2 matches at 9 bases. The CDR3 contains 15 residues. V lost 0 bases and J lost 7; bases outside the gene matches: 5. Germline CDR1 SGHNT, CDR2 YYREEE (reference sequence).

The chain employs TRBV11-2 and TRBJ2-5, with TRBD2 matching 7 bases. From germline, CDR1 is SGHAT and CDR2 FQNNGV. The trim removed 1 base at V and 4 bases at J, leaving 6 bases unmatched. The CDR3 has 15 residues. The DNA of the CDR3 is TGTGCCAGCAGCTTAGGGCGGGGGATCGGAGAGACCCAGTACTTC. This encodes CASSLGRGIGETQYF.

V gene TRBV25-1 combines with J gene TRBJ2-7, with 8 bases that match TRBD2. Germline CDR1 is MGHDK and CDR2 is SYGVNS. The CDR3 runs to 15 residues. V shed 4 bases and J 2 bases; nucleotides not matched to a gene: 7. The CDR3: CASSALGAGAYEQYF. The CDR3 DNA sequence: TGTGCCAGCAGTGCCCTCGGAGCGGGGGCCTACGAGCAGTACTTC.

The CDR3 loop is CASSQAGGGEQYF. Written as DNA, the CDR3 is TGTGCCAGCAGCCAAGCCGGCGGGGGGGAGCAGTACTTC. The V gene is TRBV4-2, the J gene TRBJ2-7, with TRBD2 identical over 8 bases. The J segment lost 7 bases and the V segment lost 1 base, leaving 3 bases of the junction unmatched. Germline loops: CDR1 LGHNA, CDR2 YNFKEQ. The CDR3 consists of 13 residues.

This rearrangement joins TRBV19 to TRBJ1-5; D is unresolved. The CDR3 sequence is 14 residues long. The V gene lost 7 bases and the J gene lost 3 bases, with 13 bases spanning the gap. The germline V gene has CDR1 LNHDA and CDR2 SQIVND (reference sequence). The CDR3 DNA is TGTGCCAGTAAGGGTAACCGGTTCAATCAGCCCCAGCATTTT. Translated: CASKGNRFNQPQHF.

The J gene is TRBJ2-1, the V gene TRBV2; D unclear. This CDR3 contains 15 residues. Germline CDR1 is SNHLY and CDR2 is FYNNEI. Trimming removed 8 bases at V and 7 bases at J, with 21 bases between. The CDR3 DNA reads as TGTGCCAGCCTCATGGGCCTGAGTAGTGAAAATGAGCAGTTCTTC. This gives the protein CASLMGLSSENEQFF. The full variable domain, completed using reference TRBV2 and TRBJ2-1, is EPEVTQTPSHQVTQMGQEVILRCVPISNHLYFYWYRQILGQKVEFLVSFYNNEISEKSEIFDDQFSVERPDGSNFTLKIRSTKLEDSAMYFCASLMGLSSENEQFFGPGTRLTVL.

This rearrangement joins TRBV7-8 to TRBJ2-5; the D is unclear. Near its end, the DNA agrees better with TRBJ2-7, so the J call may be wrong. Germline CDR1 SGHVS, CDR2 FQNEAQ. There are 13 residues in the CDR3. The CDR3 is CASSLQRVGEQYF. The CDR3 bases are TGTGCCAGCAGCTTACAACGGGTGGGCGAGCAGTACTTC.

The rearrangement links TRBV28 to TRBJ2-2; D could derive from TRBD1 or TRBD2 (6 bases each). The CDR3 is 15 residues long. Germline lookup yields CDR1 MDHEN and CDR2 SYDVKM. V was pared by 5 bases and J by 6 bases, with 16 bases between. The chain's CDR3 is CASSLPGAGAGELFF. CDR3 nucleotides: TGTGCCAGCAGTCTCCCGGGGGCAGGGGCCGGGGAGCTGTTTTTT.

The genes are TRBV28 and TRBJ2-3, with 9 bases lining up with TRBD2. This CDR3 contains 16 residues. Per germline, CDR1 MDHEN and CDR2 SYDVKM. The ends lost 5 bases at V and 7 bases at J; junction bases unmatched: 13. The CDR3 is CASSPSGVAGVYTQYF. DNA of the CDR3: TGTGCCAGCAGTCCTAGTGGAGTAGCGGGGGTGTATACGCAGTATTTT. The full variable domain, rest sourced from reference TRBV28 and TRBJ2-3, is DVKVTQSSRYLVKRTGEKVFLECVQDMDHENMFWYRQDPGLGLRLIYFSYDVKMKEKGDIPEGYSVSREKKERFSLILESASTNQTSMYLCASSPSGVAGVYTQYFGPGTRLTVL.

The chain links TRBV2 to TRBJ1-3; D remains unclear. CDR1 and CDR2 from the germline V gene are SNHLY and FYNNEI. Trimming removed 5 bases at V and 9 bases at J, with 17 bases between. The CDR3 runs 14 residues. CDR3 coding DNA: TGTGCCAGCAGTCTCTCCAGCCATGGGAGCACCATATATTTT. This encodes CASSLSSHGSTIYF.

The chain has TRBV2 and TRBJ2-2, with D perhaps TRBD2 (7 bases). The CDR3 totals 14 residues. V dropped 6 bases and J dropped 8 bases, with 16 bases sitting between them. Germline V gives CDR1 SNHLY, CDR2 FYNNEI. CDR3 nucleotides: TGTGCCAGCAGAGGGGGGGCCGACGGAGGGGAGCTGTTTTTT. Residues: CASRGGADGGELFF.